The T cell receptor (beta chain) under discussion was sequenced for a study of tumor and adjacent non-tumor tissue in lung cancer. Study-wide background: Stage I to III disease affected ten to eleven men and roughly 5 women aged 31 to 76. Samples averaged around 4 million productive TCRbeta reads each.

Study findings and constraints: Significantly higher TCR diversity was found in tumor than normal lung. Higher tumor TCR diversity was associated with shorter survival.

This sample's RNA came from whole unsorted tissue. Three rounds of nested PCR, following a modified ARM-PCR protocol, produced the TCRbeta library. Each CDR3 protein gets one entry after TCRdb re-called the multiplex PCR reads with MiXCR. The sample has more than 60,000 distinct CDR3 sequences, roughly 80% seen once. Concerning this clonotype: Its antigen is currently unknown. One end of the junction fails to match germline, which may point to a read error.

CDR3 length equals 16 residues. This TCR came from a woman aged 50 to 60 with non-small cell lung cancer. Sequencing was performed on lung tumor tissue. This rearrangement joins TRBV12-3 or TRBV12-4 to TRBJ2-3; TRBD2 aligns across 9 bases. The CDR3 region has the DNA TGTGCCAGTAGTTCAGGTAGCGGGAGTTTCACAGTTACGCAGTATTTT. It encodes CASSSGSGSFTVTQYF.